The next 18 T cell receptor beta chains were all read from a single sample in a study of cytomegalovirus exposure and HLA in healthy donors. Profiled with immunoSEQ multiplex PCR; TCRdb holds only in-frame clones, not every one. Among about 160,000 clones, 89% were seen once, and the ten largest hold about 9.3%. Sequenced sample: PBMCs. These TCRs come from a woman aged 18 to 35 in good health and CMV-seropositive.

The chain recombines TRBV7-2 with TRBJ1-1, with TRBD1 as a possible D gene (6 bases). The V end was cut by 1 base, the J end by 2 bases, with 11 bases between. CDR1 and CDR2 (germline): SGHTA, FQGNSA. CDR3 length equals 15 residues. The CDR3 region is CASSLVLQGNTEAFF. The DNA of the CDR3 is TGTGCCAGCAGCTTAGTTCTACAGGGTAACACTGAAGCTTTCTTT.

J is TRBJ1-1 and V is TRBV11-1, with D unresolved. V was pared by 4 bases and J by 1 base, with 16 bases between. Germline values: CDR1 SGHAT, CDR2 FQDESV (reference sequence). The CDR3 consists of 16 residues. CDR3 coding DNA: TGTGCCAGCAGCTCCGAGAGGGCGGTGCCGAACACTGAAGCTTTCTTT. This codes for CASSSERAVPNTEAFF.

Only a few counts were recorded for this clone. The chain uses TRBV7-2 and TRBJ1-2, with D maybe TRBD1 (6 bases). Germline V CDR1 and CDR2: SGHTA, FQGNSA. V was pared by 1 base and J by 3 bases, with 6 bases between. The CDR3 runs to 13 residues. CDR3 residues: CASSLDRDYGYTF. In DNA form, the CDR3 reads TGTGCCAGCAGCTTAGACAGGGACTATGGCTACACCTTC.

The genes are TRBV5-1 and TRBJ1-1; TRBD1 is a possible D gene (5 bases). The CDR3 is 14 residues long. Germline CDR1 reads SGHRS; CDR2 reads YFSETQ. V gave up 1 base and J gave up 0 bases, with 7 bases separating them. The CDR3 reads CASSLSRVNTEAFF. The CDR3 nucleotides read TGCGCCAGCAGCTTGAGCAGGGTGAACACTGAAGCTTTCTTT.

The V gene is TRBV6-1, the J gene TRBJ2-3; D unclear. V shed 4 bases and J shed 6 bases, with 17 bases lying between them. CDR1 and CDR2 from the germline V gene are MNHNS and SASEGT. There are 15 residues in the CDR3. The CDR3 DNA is TGTGCCAGCAGTGCCGAAGTCGCCTTCCGGGATACGCAGTATTTT. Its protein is CASSAEVAFRDTQYF.

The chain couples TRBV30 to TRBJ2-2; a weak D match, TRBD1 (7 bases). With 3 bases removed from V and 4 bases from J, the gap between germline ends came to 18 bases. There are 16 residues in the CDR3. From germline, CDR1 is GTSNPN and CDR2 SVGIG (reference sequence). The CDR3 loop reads CAWRNPRDRITGELFF. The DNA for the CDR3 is TGTGCCTGGAGGAATCCGCGGGACAGAATCACCGGGGAGCTGTTTTTT.

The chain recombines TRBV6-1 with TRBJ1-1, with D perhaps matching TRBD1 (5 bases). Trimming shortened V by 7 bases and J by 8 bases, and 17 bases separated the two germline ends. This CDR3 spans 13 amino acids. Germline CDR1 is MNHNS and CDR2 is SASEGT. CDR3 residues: CASKRDSLTEAFF. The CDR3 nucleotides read TGTGCCAGCAAGCGGGACTCCTTGACCGAAGCTTTCTTT.

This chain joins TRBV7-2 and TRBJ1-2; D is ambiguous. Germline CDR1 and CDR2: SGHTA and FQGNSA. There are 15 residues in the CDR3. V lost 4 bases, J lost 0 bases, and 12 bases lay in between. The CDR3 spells CASSWKGDPNYGYTF. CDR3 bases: TGTGCCAGCAGCTGGAAGGGAGACCCTAACTATGGCTACACCTTC.

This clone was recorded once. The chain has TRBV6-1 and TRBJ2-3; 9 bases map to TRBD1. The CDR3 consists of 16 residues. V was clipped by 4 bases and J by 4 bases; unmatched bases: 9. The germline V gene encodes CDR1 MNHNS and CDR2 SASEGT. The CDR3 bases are TGTGCCAGCAGTGCCGGGACAGGGCAGTTCGCAGATACGCAGTATTTT. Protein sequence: CASSAGTGQFADTQYF.

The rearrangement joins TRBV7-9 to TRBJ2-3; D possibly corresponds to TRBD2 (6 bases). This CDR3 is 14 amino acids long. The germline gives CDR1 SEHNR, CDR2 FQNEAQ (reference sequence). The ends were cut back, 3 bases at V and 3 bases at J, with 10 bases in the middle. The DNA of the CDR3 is TGTGCCAGCAGCTTTGGGAGGCGGACAGATACGCAGTATTTT. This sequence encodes CASSFGRRTDTQYF.

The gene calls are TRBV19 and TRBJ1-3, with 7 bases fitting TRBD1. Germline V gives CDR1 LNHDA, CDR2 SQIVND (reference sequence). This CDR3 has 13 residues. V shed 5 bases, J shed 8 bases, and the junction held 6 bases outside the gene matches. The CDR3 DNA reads TGTGCCAGTAGTGAGGGGGCGCGGGACACCATATATTTT. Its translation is CASSEGARDTIYF. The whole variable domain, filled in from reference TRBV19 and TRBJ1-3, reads DGGITQSPKYLFRKEGQNVTLSCEQNLNHDAMYWYRQDPGQGLRLIYYSQIVNDFQKGDIAEGYSVSREKKESFPLTVTSAQKNPTAFYLCASSEGARDTIYFGEGSWLTVV.

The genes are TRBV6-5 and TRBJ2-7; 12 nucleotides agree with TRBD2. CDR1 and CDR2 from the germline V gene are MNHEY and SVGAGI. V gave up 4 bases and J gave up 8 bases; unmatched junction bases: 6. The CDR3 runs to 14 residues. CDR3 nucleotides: TGTGCCAGCAGTTCGGGACTAGCGGGTAGTAAGCAGTACTTC. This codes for CASSSGLAGSKQYF.

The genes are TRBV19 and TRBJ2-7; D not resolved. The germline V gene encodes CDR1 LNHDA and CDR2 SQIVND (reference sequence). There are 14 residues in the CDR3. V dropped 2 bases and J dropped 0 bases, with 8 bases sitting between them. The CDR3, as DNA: TGTGCCAGTAGTATAACGGTATTCTCCTACGAGCAGTACTTC. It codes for CASSITVFSYEQYF.

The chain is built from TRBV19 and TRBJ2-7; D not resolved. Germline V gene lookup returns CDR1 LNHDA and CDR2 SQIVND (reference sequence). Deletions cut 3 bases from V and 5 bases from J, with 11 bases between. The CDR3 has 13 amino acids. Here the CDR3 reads CASSMRGVDEQYF. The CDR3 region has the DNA TGTGCCAGTAGTATGCGCGGAGTTGACGAGCAGTACTTC.

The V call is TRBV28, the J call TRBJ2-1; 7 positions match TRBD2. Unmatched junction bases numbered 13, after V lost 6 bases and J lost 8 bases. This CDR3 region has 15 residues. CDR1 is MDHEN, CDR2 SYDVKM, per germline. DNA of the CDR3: TGTGCCAGCAGCACCAGACTAGCCGGAGGGGATGAGCAGTTCTTC. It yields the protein CASSTRLAGGDEQFF.

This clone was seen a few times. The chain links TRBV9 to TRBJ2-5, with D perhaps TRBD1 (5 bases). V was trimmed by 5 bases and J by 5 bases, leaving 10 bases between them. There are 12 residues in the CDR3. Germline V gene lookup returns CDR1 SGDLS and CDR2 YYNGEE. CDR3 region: CASRGVGETQYF. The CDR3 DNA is TGTGCCAGCAGAGGGGTTGGGGAGACCCAGTACTTC.

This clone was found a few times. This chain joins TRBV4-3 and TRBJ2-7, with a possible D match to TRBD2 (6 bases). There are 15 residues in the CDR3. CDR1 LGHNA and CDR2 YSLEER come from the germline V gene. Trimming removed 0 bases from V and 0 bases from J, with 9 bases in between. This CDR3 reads CASSQERRGSYEQYF. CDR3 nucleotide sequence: TGCGCCAGCAGCCAAGAGAGGCGGGGCTCCTACGAGCAGTACTTC.

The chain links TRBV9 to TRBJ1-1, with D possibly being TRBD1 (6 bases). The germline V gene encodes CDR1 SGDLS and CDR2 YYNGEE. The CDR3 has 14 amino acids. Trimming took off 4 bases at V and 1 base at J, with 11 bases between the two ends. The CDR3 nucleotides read TGTGCCAGCAGCTCCCCGGACAGGAACACTGAAGCTTTCTTT. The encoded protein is CASSSPDRNTEAFF. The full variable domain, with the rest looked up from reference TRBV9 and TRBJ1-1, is DSGVTQTPKHLITATGQRVTLRCSPRSGDLSVYWYQQSLDQGLQFLIQYYNGEERAKGNILERFSAQQFPDLHSELNLSSLELGDSALYFCASSSPDRNTEAFFGQGTRLTVV.